These 30 T cell receptor beta chains were sequenced from one sample in a study of CXCR3-negative and CXCR3-positive naive CD8 T cells. The antigens these receptors bind are not known. With UMI labels, 5' RACE was used to prepare the TRB cDNA libraries. No DNA is given; TCRdb re-called the 5' RACE reads and lists each CDR3 protein once. The table counts 60,000 to 65,000 distinct CDR3 sequences; 0.8% lies in the top ten. Study results and limitations: Naive cells positive for CXCR3 carried more hydrophobic TRB CDR3s than CXCR3-negative ones.

Sequencing used naive CXCR3+ CD8+ T cells from blood. Subset: CD45RO-CCR7+CD27+CD95- naive CD8+ T cells expressing CXCR3 (TNR3+). The origin of the receptors is a human donor in good health. Some clones in this sample may be carry-over from other donors' samples.

The chain has TRBV20-1 and TRBJ2-1; the D gene TCRdb calls, TRBD2, cannot be checked with no DNA. The CDR3 covers 16 residues. CDR1 and CDR2 (germline): DFQATT, SNEGSKA (reference sequence). This CDR3 reads CSARDRASIFDNEQFF.

J is TRBJ1-6 and V is TRBV6-1; checking the TCRdb D call of TRBD1 is not possible without DNA. Germline V gene data show CDR1 as MNHNS and CDR2 as SASEGT. This CDR3 spans 15 amino acids. This CDR3 reads CASSELTGDNSPLHF.

This chain uses TRBV14 with TRBJ2-1; lacking DNA, the TRBD1 call made by TCRdb goes unchecked. The V gene's germline CDR1 is SGHDN and CDR2 FVKESK. The CDR3 loop spans 16 amino acids. The CDR3 spells CASSQPGTGRADEQFF.

The chain is built from TRBV7-8 and TRBJ2-7; TCRdb lists TRBD1, though no DNA is available to test this call. This CDR3 has 14 residues. Per germline, CDR1 SGHVS and CDR2 FQNEAQ. The CDR3 reads CASSVARILSEQYF.

This chain links TRBV2 with TRBJ2-5; TCRdb selects TRBD2, and the lack of DNA leaves this call unchecked. The CDR3 extends over 13 amino acids. Germline assignment: CDR1 SNHLY and CDR2 FYNNEI. The CDR3 spells CAGRGGQQETQYF.

The chain couples TRBV14 to TRBJ2-7. The CDR3 is 12 amino acids. In germline, CDR1 is SGHDN, CDR2 FVKESK. CDR3 loop: CASSQIFYEQYF. Using reference TRBV14 and TRBJ2-7 for the parts outside the CDR3, the full variable domain is EAGVTQFPSHSVIEKGQTVTLRCDPISGHDNLYWYRRVMGKEIKFLLHFVKESKQDESGMPNNRFLAERTGGTYSTLKVQPAELEDSGVYFCASSQIFYEQYFGPGTRLTVT.

V usage is TRBV4-3 and J usage is TRBJ2-2; TCRdb gives TRBD2 as the D gene, but with no DNA this cannot be confirmed. The CDR3 is made up of 15 amino acids. Per the germline V gene, CDR1 is LGHNA and CDR2 is YSLEER. The CDR3 sequence is CASRAGTSGTGELFF.

The chain recombines TRBV4-3 with TRBJ2-7; no DNA is available, so the TRBD2 call from TCRdb remains unchecked. The CDR3 loop spans 15 amino acids. The germline V gene encodes CDR1 LGHNA and CDR2 YSLEER. CDR3: CASDVGGTGSYEQYF.

The chain uses TRBV29-1 and TRBJ2-7; TCRdb calls TRBD1, which cannot be checked without DNA. The CDR3 contains 15 residues. Germline CDR1 SQVTM, CDR2 ANQGSEA. CDR3 loop: CSGILGTGGIYEQYF.

The gene calls are TRBV6-4 and TRBJ1-6. This CDR3 comprises 15 residues. CDR1 is MRHNA, CDR2 SNTAGT, per germline. CDR3: CATDLVTAHNSPLHF.

J is TRBJ1-4 and V is TRBV6-5; as DNA is missing, the TRBD1 call by TCRdb cannot be tested. This CDR3 spans 14 amino acids. CDR1 and CDR2 from the germline V gene are MNHEY and SVGAGI. The CDR3 protein is CASSFDRANEKLFF.

The gene calls are TRBV6-6 and TRBJ2-1; TCRdb's assignment of TRBD1 cannot be checked, as there is no DNA. This CDR3 spans 17 amino acids. Germline CDR1 MNHNY, CDR2 SVGAGI (reference sequence). The CDR3 spells CASSYRLGQGAFNEQFF.

The rearrangement joins TRBV7-9 to TRBJ1-1; TCRdb indicates TRBD1, and absent DNA this call remains unverified. The germline gives CDR1 SEHNR, CDR2 FQNEAQ (reference sequence). The CDR3 has 14 amino acids. The CDR3 here is CASSLSNRATEAFF.

The chain links TRBV28 to TRBJ2-5; the TCRdb call, TRBD2, lacks DNA for checking. The germline gives CDR1 MDHEN, CDR2 SYDVKM. The CDR3 length is 15 residues. CDR3 protein: CASSFPGLAAETQYF.

This chain uses TRBV7-6 with TRBJ2-7; TCRdb returns TRBD2, unconfirmable since there is no DNA. The CDR3 contains 12 residues. Germline V CDR1 and CDR2: SGHVS, FNYEAQ. CDR3 sequence reads: CASSSTEGEQYF.

This chain links TRBV13 with TRBJ2-5; there is no DNA to check the TCRdb D call of TRBD1. This CDR3 has 15 residues. The V gene's germline CDR1 is PRHDT and CDR2 FYEKMQ (reference sequence). This CDR3 is CASSLGPGRWETQYF.

The gene calls are TRBV7-9 and TRBJ1-5; TCRdb proposes TRBD1, but this gene call is untestable without DNA. The V gene's germline CDR1 is SEHNR and CDR2 FQNEAQ (reference sequence). The CDR3 is 13 residues long. CDR3 in amino acids: CASNRGGNQPQHF.

The chain uses TRBV12-3 or TRBV12-4 and TRBJ2-7; no DNA is available, so the TRBD2 call from TCRdb remains unchecked. There are 17 residues in the CDR3. This chain's CDR3 is CASSLGQRGTNSYEQYF.

This rearrangement joins TRBV4-3 to TRBJ2-7; as DNA is missing, the TRBD1 call by TCRdb cannot be tested. CDR1 is LGHNA, CDR2 YSLEER, per germline. The CDR3 has 15 amino acids. CDR3 protein: CASSQDGAPVYEQYF.

The CDR3 is CASKLYVLAGEETQYF. The chain recombines TRBV7-9 with TRBJ2-5; checking the TCRdb D call of TRBD1 is not possible without DNA. This CDR3 is 16 amino acids long. The germline CDR1 and CDR2 sequences are SEHNR and FQNEAQ (reference sequence).

J is TRBJ2-3 and V is TRBV6-2 or TRBV6-3; TCRdb's D call of TRBD1 is untestable without DNA. Germline values: CDR1 MNHEY, CDR2 SVGEGT. The CDR3 is made up of 16 amino acids. CDR3 sequence: CASSYGQGLNTDTQYF.

The V call is TRBV7-9, the J call TRBJ2-1; lacking DNA, the TRBD2 call made by TCRdb goes unchecked. The CDR3 is made up of 16 amino acids. The germline gives CDR1 SEHNR, CDR2 FQNEAQ (reference sequence). CDR3 in amino acids: CASSPSLGGRPGEQFF. Using reference TRBV7-9 and TRBJ2-1 for the parts outside the CDR3, the full variable domain is DTGVSQNPRHKITKRGQNVTFRCDPISEHNRLYWYRQTLGQGPEFLTYFQNEAQLEKSRLLSDRFSAERPKGSFSTLEIQRTEQGDSAMYLCASSPSLGGRPGEQFFGPGTRLTVL.

This chain links TRBV20-1 with TRBJ2-2. Germline V gene data show CDR1 as DFQATT and CDR2 as SNEGSKA (reference sequence). The CDR3 consists of 18 residues. The CDR3 spells CSARDWSWAVINTGELFF.

V usage is TRBV11-2 and J usage is TRBJ2-1; as DNA is missing, the TRBD1 call by TCRdb cannot be tested. The CDR3 is 13 residues long. Per the germline V gene, CDR1 is SGHAT and CDR2 is FQNNGV. CDR3 in amino acids: CASSLGPGDEQFF.

The chain carries TRBV5-1 and TRBJ2-1; TCRdb proposes TRBD2, but this gene call is untestable without DNA. The CDR3 has 16 residues. CDR1 SGHRS and CDR2 YFSETQ come from the germline V gene. This CDR3 is CASSSAGGGAFDEQFF.

This sequence joins TRBV4-3 and TRBJ2-7; without DNA, the TCRdb call of TRBD2 cannot be checked. Per the germline V gene, CDR1 is LGHNA and CDR2 is YSLEER. The CDR3 consists of 16 residues. CDR3 amino acids: CASSQDRTSVYNEQYF.

The rearrangement joins TRBV29-1 to TRBJ2-1; there is no DNA to check the TCRdb D call of TRBD2. CDR1 SQVTM and CDR2 ANQGSEA come from the germline V gene. The CDR3 runs to 15 residues. The CDR3 is CSVDKAASGYNEQFF.

This chain uses TRBV14 with TRBJ1-1; the D gene TCRdb calls, TRBD1, cannot be checked with no DNA. Germline assignment: CDR1 SGHDN and CDR2 FVKESK. The CDR3 contains 16 residues. The CDR3 here is CASSLLESGANTEAFF. Looking up the rest from reference TRBV14 and TRBJ1-1 gives the full variable domain: EAGVTQFPSHSVIEKGQTVTLRCDPISGHDNLYWYRRVMGKEIKFLLHFVKESKQDESGMPNNRFLAERTGGTYSTLKVQPAELEDSGVYFCASSLLESGANTEAFFGQGTRLTVV.

V is TRBV7-3 and J is TRBJ2-3; the TCRdb call, TRBD2, lacks DNA for checking. The CDR3 runs to 15 residues. Germline CDR1 SGHTA, CDR2 FQGTGA. The CDR3 spells CASSLLAGGTDTQYF. The variable domain in full, completed from reference TRBV7-3 and TRBJ2-3, reads GAGVSQTPSNKVTEKGKYVELRCDPISGHTALYWYRQSLGQGPEFLIYFQGTGAADDSGLPNDRFFAVRPEGSVSTLKIQRTERGDSAVYLCASSLLAGGTDTQYFGPGTRLTVL.

The rearrangement links TRBV7-3 to TRBJ1-1; TCRdb picks TRBD1, but there is no DNA to check that call. This CDR3 has 15 residues. CDR1 is SGHTA, CDR2 FQGTGA, per germline. The CDR3 is CASSLLGGAGTEAFF. Full variable domain (outside the CDR3, taken from reference TRBV7-3 and TRBJ1-1): GAGVSQTPSNKVTEKGKYVELRCDPISGHTALYWYRQSLGQGPEFLIYFQGTGAADDSGLPNDRFFAVRPEGSVSTLKIQRTERGDSAVYLCASSLLGGAGTEAFFGQGTRLTVV.